This T cell receptor (beta chain) is from a study of cytomegalovirus exposure and HLA in healthy donors. The PCR ran on 60 Vbeta and 13 Jbeta primers. The table came from immunoSEQ multiplex PCR; TCRdb's copy has only in-frame clones and leaves some out. The top ten hold about 0.79% of the sample, which has 110,000 or so clones, about 16% seen once. This clone was counted a few times. The V segment lost 5 bases and the J segment 8 bases; nucleotides outside the gene matches: 13. This CDR3 is 16 amino acids long. CDR1 is MDHEN, CDR2 SYDVKM, per germline. This clonotype was sampled from a female donor in good health and CMV-seronegative. Specimen: PBMCs. The chain employs TRBV28 and TRBJ2-1, with 9 bases that match TRBD1. The DNA of the CDR3 is TGTGCCAGCAGTCAAGCACAGGGGGCGGTTTTGGATGAGCAGTTCTTC. Its translation is CASSQAQGAVLDEQFF.